This passage covers 10 T cell receptor beta chains from one sample sequenced in a study of T cells after yellow fever vaccination. TCRdb reanalysed the 5' RACE reads using MiXCR and keeps one entry per CDR3 protein. The table includes some 320,000 distinct CDR3 sequences, 8.5% to 10% detected once. The material was CD4+ T cells sorted from PBMCs, obtained 5 days after the yellow fever booster vaccination. The receptors were sampled from a man younger than 35 who received the YFV17D yellow fever vaccine.

The chain employs TRBV20-1 and TRBJ2-5; TRBD2 matches 8 bases. Germline CDR1 reads DFQATT; CDR2 reads SNEGSKA (reference sequence). V shed 1 base, J shed 0 bases, and the junction held 4 bases outside the gene matches. This CDR3 contains 15 residues. The DNA of the CDR3 is TGCAGTGCTAGAGCCCAGCGGGGGTACCAAGAGACCCAGTACTTC. The encoded protein is CSARAQRGYQETQYF.

This rearrangement joins TRBV18 to TRBJ2-6; no firm D call. The CDR3 sequence is 15 residues long. The V and J ends lost 3 bases and 0 bases respectively, with 6 bases between them. The germline gives CDR1 KGHSH, CDR2 LQKENI. The CDR3 nucleotides read TGTGCCAGCTCACCGGTAGCCTCTGGGGCCAACGTCCTGACTTTC. Translating it yields CASSPVASGANVLTF.

Here the CDR3 DNA reads TGTGCCAGCAGCCACGAGGGGCTAGCGGGGACTCAGTACTTC. Amino acid sequence: CASSHEGLAGTQYF. The chain couples TRBV27 to TRBJ2-4; 9 bases align to TRBD2. Germline V gene lookup returns CDR1 MNHEY and CDR2 SMNVEV (reference sequence). Trimming cost V 6 bases and J 12 bases; bases outside gene matches: 12. This CDR3 has 14 residues.

This chain joins TRBV18 and TRBJ2-5; 8 positions agree with TRBD1. The CDR3 totals 15 residues. Losses at the gene ends were 2 bases for V and 5 bases for J; bases not matched to a gene: 7. The germline gives CDR1 KGHSH, CDR2 LQKENI. For the CDR3, the DNA is TGTGCCAGCTCACCAACGACAGGGGTTTCGGAGACCCAGTACTTC. This sequence encodes CASSPTTGVSETQYF.

The gene calls are TRBV18 and TRBJ2-5, with no clear D. The germline V and J ends were trimmed by 2 bases and 4 bases, with 11 bases remaining between them. This CDR3 is built from 14 residues. Germline assignment: CDR1 KGHSH and CDR2 LQKENI. Here the CDR3 DNA reads TGTGCCAGCTCACCAGACACCACCCCAGAGACCCAGTACTTC. Translating it yields CASSPDTTPETQYF.

This clonotype was counted at least ten times. The chain combines TRBV5-6 with TRBJ2-7, with TRBD1 matching over 7 bases. The CDR3 has 15 residues. The germline V gene encodes CDR1 SGHDT and CDR2 YYEEEE. Germline trimming cut 4 bases from V and 0 bases from J; bases unmatched to any gene: 7. For the CDR3, the DNA is TGTGCCAGCAGCCGGGACAGAGGAAACTCCTACGAGCAGTACGTC. Amino acid sequence: CASSRDRGNSYEQYV.

Ten or more counts support this clonotype. This sequence joins TRBV2 and TRBJ2-5; D remains unclear. Trimming pared 11 bases from V and 3 bases from J, leaving 16 bases between. Germline CDR1 SNHLY, CDR2 FYNNEI. The CDR3 is made up of 13 amino acids. CDR3 sequence (DNA): TGTGCCCGCTCGTCGGGCCTAGAAGAGACCCAGTACTTC. It codes for CARSSGLEETQYF.

The chain links TRBV6-5 to TRBJ2-2; no definite D call. Germline V CDR1 and CDR2: MNHEY, SVGAGI. The length of the CDR3 is 13 residues. The ends were cut back, 2 bases at V and 7 bases at J, with 8 bases in the middle. The CDR3 loop reads CASSYGSIGELFF. The CDR3 DNA is TGTGCCAGCAGTTACGGCAGTATCGGGGAGCTGTTTTTT.

The table lists this clonotype with many counts. The gene calls are TRBV4-1 and TRBJ1-4; D might be TRBD1 (5 bases). V lost 1 base, J lost 7 bases, and 10 bases lay in between. Germline V gene data show CDR1 as MGHRA and CDR2 as YSYEKL. The CDR3 is made up of 14 amino acids. CDR3 sequence: CASSQARVGEKLFF. DNA of the CDR3: TGCGCCAGCAGCCAAGCCAGGGTGGGTGAAAAACTGTTTTTT.

This clonotype has more than one count but fewer than ten. The chain carries TRBV11-1 and TRBJ2-5; unclear D gene. With 1 base removed from V and 4 bases from J, the gap between germline ends came to 7 bases. This CDR3 region has 13 residues. Looked up from germline, CDR1 is SGHAT and CDR2 is FQDESV (reference sequence). The CDR3 DNA reads as TGTGCCAGCAGCTTAGGCCCCACAGAGACCCAGTACTTC. This gives the protein CASSLGPTETQYF.